The 10 T cell receptor beta chains listed next were all sequenced from one sample in a study of siplizumab effects on memory and regulatory T cells. The table came from immunoSEQ multiplex PCR; TCRdb's copy has only in-frame clones and leaves some out. The sample contains 55,000 to 70,000 clones, roughly 93% of which appear only once. Material: CD8+ T cells sorted from blood. These receptors came from a human donor in good health.

As for this clone: Germline is not matched at one junction end, which may reflect a read error. The chain carries TRBV5-6 and TRBJ1-2; TRBD1 might be the D (6 bases). The CDR3 sequence is 14 residues long. Germline V CDR1 and CDR2: SGHDT, YYEEEE. The CDR3 nucleotides are TGTGCCAGCACCTTGGGAGGGGGAAACTATGGCTACACCTTC. Its protein product is CASTLGGGNYGYTF. Full variable domain (outside the CDR3, taken from reference TRBV5-6 and TRBJ1-2): DAGVTQSPTHLIKTRGQQVTLRCSPKSGHDTVSWYQQALGQGPQFIFQYYEEEERQRGNFPDRFSGHQFPNYSSELNVNALLLGDSALYLCASTLGGGNYGYTFGSGTRLTVV.

The chain uses TRBV14 and TRBJ2-2, with TRBD2 matching 9 bases. The V and J ends lost 3 bases and 1 base, in that order; junction bases with no gene match: 6. The CDR3 runs to 17 residues. Germline V lookup: CDR1 SGHDN, CDR2 FVKESK. The CDR3 nucleotides are TGTGCCAGCAGCCATGGGCTAGCGGGACAGAACACCGGGGAGCTGTTTTTT. It translates to CASSHGLAGQNTGELFF.

The chain is built from TRBV12-5 and TRBJ2-5, with TRBD2 identical over 7 bases. V trimming: 6 bases; J trimming: 1 base; junction bases outside the gene matches: 5. Looked up from germline, CDR1 is LGHNT and CDR2 is FRNRAP. This CDR3 region has 14 residues. The CDR3 spells CASGPPSGQETQYF. CDR3 coding DNA: TGTGCTAGTGGGCCCCCTAGCGGCCAAGAGACCCAGTACTTC. The complete variable domain, with remaining parts taken from reference TRBV12-5 and TRBJ2-5, reads DARVTQTPRHKVTEMGQEVTMRCQPILGHNTVFWYRQTMMQGLELLAYFRNRAPLDDSGMPKDRFSAEMPDATLATLKIQPSEPRDSAVYFCASGPPSGQETQYFGPGTRLLVL.

The chain links TRBV30 to TRBJ2-1, with 7 bases lining up with TRBD2. CDR3 length equals 14 residues. V lost 4 bases to trimming and J lost 8 bases; unmatched junction nucleotides: 11. Germline assignment: CDR1 GTSNPN and CDR2 SVGIG (reference sequence). CDR3 nucleotides: TGTGCCTGGACTAGCGGAGACGCGGGGCATGAGCAGTTCTTC. Protein sequence: CAWTSGDAGHEQFF.

This CDR3 reads CASSDGTGVSYEQYF. The CDR3, as DNA: TGTGCCAGCAGCGACGGGACAGGAGTTTCCTACGAGCAGTACTTC. The rearrangement uses TRBV7-6 and TRBJ2-7; 8 positions agree with TRBD1. V trimming: 5 bases; J trimming: 1 base; junction bases outside the gene matches: 7. This CDR3 comprises 15 residues. Germline CDR1 SGHVS, CDR2 FNYEAQ.

The J gene is TRBJ2-1, the V gene TRBV5-5; a weak D match, TRBD1 (7 bases). Germline V gene lookup returns CDR1 SGHKS and CDR2 YYEKEE (reference sequence). Trimming left V 6 bases short and J 5 bases short, with 18 bases between. The CDR3 is made up of 15 amino acids. CDR3 loop: CASTHMGGQNNEQFF. The CDR3 region has the DNA TGTGCCAGCACCCATATGGGGGGACAGAACAATGAGCAGTTCTTC.

The genes are TRBV7-2 and TRBJ2-2; 9 bases match TRBD2. CDR1 is SGHTA and CDR2 is FQGNSA in the germline V gene. V shed 1 base, J shed 4 bases, and the junction held 7 bases outside the gene matches. The CDR3 is 17 amino acids. CDR3 nucleotide sequence: TGTGCCAGCAGCTTAGACCTAGCGGGACCCGTCACCGGGGAGCTGTTTTTT. Translation: CASSLDLAGPVTGELFF.

The V call is TRBV9, the J call TRBJ1-1; D is perhaps TRBD1 (6 bases). V was trimmed by 3 bases and J by 8 bases, leaving 14 bases between them. The CDR3 is 13 amino acids. The germline V gene encodes CDR1 SGDLS and CDR2 YYNGEE. This chain's CDR3 is CASSAKGGAEAFF. The DNA of the CDR3 is TGTGCCAGCAGCGCCAAAGGGGGGGCCGAAGCTTTCTTT.

The chain combines TRBV29-1 with TRBJ2-1; 15 bases agree with TRBD2. In germline, CDR1 is SQVTM, CDR2 ANQGSEA. The CDR3 is 14 amino acids. The J segment lost 6 bases and the V segment lost 7 bases, leaving 4 bases of the junction unmatched. The CDR3 sequence is CSGGLAGGSNEQFF. For the CDR3, the DNA is TGCAGCGGCGGACTAGCGGGGGGGTCCAATGAGCAGTTCTTC.

The chain employs TRBV5-5 and TRBJ2-7; 10 positions match TRBD2. The CDR3 spans 17 residues. Germline trimming cut 2 bases from V and 1 base from J; bases unmatched to any gene: 9. The germline gives CDR1 SGHKS, CDR2 YYEKEE (reference sequence). CDR3 sequence: CASSFLAGVPLSYEQYF. The CDR3 DNA reads TGTGCCAGCAGCTTTCTAGCGGGAGTTCCCCTATCCTACGAGCAGTACTTC.